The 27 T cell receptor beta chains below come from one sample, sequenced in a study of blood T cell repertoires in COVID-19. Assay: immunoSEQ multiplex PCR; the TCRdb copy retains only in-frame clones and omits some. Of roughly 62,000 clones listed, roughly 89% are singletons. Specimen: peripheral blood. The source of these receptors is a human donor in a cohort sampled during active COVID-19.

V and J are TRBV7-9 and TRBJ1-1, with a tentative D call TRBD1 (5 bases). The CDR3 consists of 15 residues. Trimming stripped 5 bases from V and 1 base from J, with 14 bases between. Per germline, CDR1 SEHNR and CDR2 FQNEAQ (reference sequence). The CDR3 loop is CASSRQGGENTEAFF. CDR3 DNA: TGTGCCAGCAGCCGCCAGGGAGGGGAGAACACTGAAGCTTTCTTT.

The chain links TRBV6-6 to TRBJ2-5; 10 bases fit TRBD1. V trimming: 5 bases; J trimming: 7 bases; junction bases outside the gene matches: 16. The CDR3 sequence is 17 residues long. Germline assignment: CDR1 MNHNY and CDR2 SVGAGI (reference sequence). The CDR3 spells CASSLKPPGQGTGTQYF. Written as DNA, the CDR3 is TGTGCCAGCAGTCTTAAACCTCCGGGACAGGGGACGGGGACCCAGTACTTC.

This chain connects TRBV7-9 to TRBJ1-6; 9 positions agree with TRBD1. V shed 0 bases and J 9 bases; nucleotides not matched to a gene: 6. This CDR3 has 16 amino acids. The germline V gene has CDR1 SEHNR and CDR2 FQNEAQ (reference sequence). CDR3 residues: CASSLAPRDRASPLHF. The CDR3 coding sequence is TGTGCCAGCAGCTTAGCCCCACGGGACAGGGCTTCACCCCTCCACTTT.

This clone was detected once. The CDR3 DNA sequence: TGTGCCAGCAGCTTGTTAGCGGGAGGCTCCTACGAGCAGTACTTC. It yields the protein CASSLLAGGSYEQYF. The chain couples TRBV5-4 to TRBJ2-7; 10 nucleotides align to TRBD2. CDR1 is SGHNT and CDR2 is YYREEE in the germline V gene (reference sequence). This CDR3 comprises 15 residues. V gave up 1 base and J gave up 0 bases; unmatched junction bases: 1.

DNA for the CDR3: TGTGCCACCAGCAGGGAAACAGGGCCCTACGAGCAGTACTTC. Amino acids: CATSRETGPYEQYF. The chain is built from TRBV15 and TRBJ2-7; possible D gene TRBD1, 6 bases. CDR3 length equals 14 residues. Deletions cut 3 bases from V and 2 bases from J, with 11 bases between. The germline V gene has CDR1 LNHNV and CDR2 YYDKDF (reference sequence).

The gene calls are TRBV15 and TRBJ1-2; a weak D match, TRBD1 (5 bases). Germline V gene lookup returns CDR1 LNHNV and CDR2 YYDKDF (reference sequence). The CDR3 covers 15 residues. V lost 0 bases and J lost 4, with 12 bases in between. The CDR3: CATSRDVQGLYGYTF. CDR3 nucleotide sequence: TGTGCCACCAGCAGAGATGTCCAGGGTCTCTATGGCTACACCTTC. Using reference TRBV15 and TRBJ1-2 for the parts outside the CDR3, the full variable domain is DAMVIQNPRYQVTQFGKPVTLSCSQTLNHNVMYWYQQKSSQAPKLLFHYYDKDFNNEADTPDNFQSRRPNTSFCFLDIRSPGLGDTAMYLCATSRDVQGLYGYTFGSGTRLTVV.

For the CDR3, the DNA is TGTGCCAGTAGTAGGACTGACCCTTTCGCCGATACGCAGTATTTT. Protein: CASSRTDPFADTQYF. The V gene is TRBV19, the J gene TRBJ2-3, with a tentative D call TRBD2 (5 bases). The CDR3 has 15 amino acids. From germline, CDR1 is LNHDA and CDR2 SQIVND (reference sequence). The V and J ends lost 4 bases and 6 bases respectively, with 17 bases between them.

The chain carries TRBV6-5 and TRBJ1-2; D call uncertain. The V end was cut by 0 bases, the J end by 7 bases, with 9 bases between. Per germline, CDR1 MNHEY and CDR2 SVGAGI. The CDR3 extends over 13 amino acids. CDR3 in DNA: TGTGCCAGCAGTTACTCGGCCGATCTTGGCTACACCTTC. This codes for CASSYSADLGYTF.

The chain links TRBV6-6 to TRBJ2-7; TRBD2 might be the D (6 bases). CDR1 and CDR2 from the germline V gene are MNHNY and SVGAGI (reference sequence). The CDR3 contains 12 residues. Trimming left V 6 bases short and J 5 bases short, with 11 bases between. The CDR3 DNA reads TGTGCCAGCAGCCCGCGGGGTGACGAGCAGTACTTC. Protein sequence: CASSPRGDEQYF.

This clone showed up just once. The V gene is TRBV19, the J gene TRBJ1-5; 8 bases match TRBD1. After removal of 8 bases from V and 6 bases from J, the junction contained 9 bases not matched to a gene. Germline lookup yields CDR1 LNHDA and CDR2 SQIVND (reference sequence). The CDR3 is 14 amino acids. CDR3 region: CASATGGWGQPQHF. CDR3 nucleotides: TGTGCCAGTGCCACAGGGGGTTGGGGTCAGCCCCAGCATTTT.

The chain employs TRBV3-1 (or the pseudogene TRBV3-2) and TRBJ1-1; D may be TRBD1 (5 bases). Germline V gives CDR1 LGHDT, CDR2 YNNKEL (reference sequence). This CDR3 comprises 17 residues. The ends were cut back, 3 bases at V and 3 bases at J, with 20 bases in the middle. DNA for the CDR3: TGTGCCAGCAGCCAGGACCTATGGTCGGGGGGAGACACTGAAGCTTTCTTT. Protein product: CASSQDLWSGGDTEAFF.

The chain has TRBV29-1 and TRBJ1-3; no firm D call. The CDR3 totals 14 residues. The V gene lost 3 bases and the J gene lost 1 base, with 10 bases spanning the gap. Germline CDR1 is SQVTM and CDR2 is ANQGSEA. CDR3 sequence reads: CSVEATRSGNTIYF. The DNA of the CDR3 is TGCAGCGTTGAGGCCACCAGATCTGGAAACACCATATATTTT.

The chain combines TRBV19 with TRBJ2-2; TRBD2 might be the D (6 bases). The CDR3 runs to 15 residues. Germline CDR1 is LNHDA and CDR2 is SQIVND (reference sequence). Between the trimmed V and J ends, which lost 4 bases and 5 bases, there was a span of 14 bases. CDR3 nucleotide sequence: TGTGCCAGTAGTACCTCCGGGACTCAGACCGGGGAGCTGTTTTTT. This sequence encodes CASSTSGTQTGELFF. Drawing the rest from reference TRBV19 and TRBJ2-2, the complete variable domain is DGGITQSPKYLFRKEGQNVTLSCEQNLNHDAMYWYRQDPGQGLRLIYYSQIVNDFQKGDIAEGYSVSREKKESFPLTVTSAQKNPTAFYLCASSTSGTQTGELFFGEGSRLTVL.

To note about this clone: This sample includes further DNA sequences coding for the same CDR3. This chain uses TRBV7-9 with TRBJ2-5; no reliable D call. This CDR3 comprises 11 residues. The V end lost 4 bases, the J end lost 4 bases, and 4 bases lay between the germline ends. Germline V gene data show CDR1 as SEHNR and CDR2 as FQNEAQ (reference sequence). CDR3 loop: CASSSGETQYF. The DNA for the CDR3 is TGTGCCAGCAGCTCCGGAGAGACCCAGTACTTC.

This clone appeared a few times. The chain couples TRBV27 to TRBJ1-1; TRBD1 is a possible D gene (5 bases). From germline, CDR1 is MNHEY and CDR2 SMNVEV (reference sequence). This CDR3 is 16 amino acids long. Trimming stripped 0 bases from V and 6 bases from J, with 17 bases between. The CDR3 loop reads CASSLSRVGSGAEAFF. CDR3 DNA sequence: TGTGCCAGCAGTTTATCCAGGGTGGGGAGCGGGGCTGAAGCTTTCTTT.

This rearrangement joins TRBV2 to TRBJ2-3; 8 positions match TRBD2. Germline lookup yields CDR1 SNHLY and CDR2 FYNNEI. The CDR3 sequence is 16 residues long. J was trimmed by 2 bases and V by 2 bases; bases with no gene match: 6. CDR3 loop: CASSEIQAGVTDTQYF. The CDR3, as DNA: TGTGCCAGCAGTGAAATCCAAGCGGGAGTCACAGATACGCAGTATTTT.

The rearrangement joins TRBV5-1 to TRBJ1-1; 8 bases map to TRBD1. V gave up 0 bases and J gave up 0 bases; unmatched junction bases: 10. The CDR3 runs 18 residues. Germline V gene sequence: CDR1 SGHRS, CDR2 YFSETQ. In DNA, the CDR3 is TGCGCCAGCAGCTTGGCAACCGCCCCGGGACAGGTGAACACTGAAGCTTTCTTT. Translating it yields CASSLATAPGQVNTEAFF.

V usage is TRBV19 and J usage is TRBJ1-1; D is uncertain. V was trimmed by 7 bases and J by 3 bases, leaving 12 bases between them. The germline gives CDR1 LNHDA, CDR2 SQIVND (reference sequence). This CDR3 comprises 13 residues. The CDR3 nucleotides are TGTGCCAGTATGAAACAAAGTCACACTGAAGCTTTCTTT. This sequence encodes CASMKQSHTEAFF.

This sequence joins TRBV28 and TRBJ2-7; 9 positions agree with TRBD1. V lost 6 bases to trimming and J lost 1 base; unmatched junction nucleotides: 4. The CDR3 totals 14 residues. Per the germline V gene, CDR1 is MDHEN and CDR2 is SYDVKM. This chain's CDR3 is CASRDRGLSYEQYF. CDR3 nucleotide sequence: TGTGCCAGCAGGGACAGGGGACTGTCCTACGAGCAGTACTTC.

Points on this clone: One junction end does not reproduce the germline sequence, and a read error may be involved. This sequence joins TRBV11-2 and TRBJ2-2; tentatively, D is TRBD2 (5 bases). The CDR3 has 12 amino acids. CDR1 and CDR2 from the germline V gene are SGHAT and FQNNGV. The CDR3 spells CAGSWVAGKLFF. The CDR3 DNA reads TGTGCCGGCAGCTGGGTGGCCGGGAAGCTGTTTTTT.

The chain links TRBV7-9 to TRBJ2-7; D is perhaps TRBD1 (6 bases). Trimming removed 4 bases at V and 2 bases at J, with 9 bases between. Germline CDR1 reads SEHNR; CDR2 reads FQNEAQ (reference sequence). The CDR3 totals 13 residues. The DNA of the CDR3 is TGTGCCAGCAGCTGGCGACAGGCCTACGAGCAGTACTTC. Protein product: CASSWRQAYEQYF. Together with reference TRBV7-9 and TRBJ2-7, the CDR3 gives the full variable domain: DTGVSQNPRHKITKRGQNVTFRCDPISEHNRLYWYRQTLGQGPEFLTYFQNEAQLEKSRLLSDRFSAERPKGSFSTLEIQRTEQGDSAMYLCASSWRQAYEQYFGPGTRLTVT.

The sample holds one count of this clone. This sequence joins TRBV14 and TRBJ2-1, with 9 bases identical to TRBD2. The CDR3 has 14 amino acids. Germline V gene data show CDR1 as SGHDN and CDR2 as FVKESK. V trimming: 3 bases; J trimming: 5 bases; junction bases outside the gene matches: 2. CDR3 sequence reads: CASSHRLADNEQFF. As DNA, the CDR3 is TGTGCCAGCAGCCACCGACTAGCGGACAATGAGCAGTTCTTC.

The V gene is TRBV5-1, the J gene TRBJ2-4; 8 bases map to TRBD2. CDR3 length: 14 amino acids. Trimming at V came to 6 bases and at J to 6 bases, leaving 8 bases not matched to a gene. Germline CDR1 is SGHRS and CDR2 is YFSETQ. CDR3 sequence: CASTLSGAGNIQYF. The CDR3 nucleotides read TGCGCCAGCACCCTTAGCGGGGCCGGAAACATTCAGTACTTC.

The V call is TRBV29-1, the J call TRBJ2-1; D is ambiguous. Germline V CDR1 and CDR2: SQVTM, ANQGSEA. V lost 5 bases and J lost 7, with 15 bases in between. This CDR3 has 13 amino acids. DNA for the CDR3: TGCAGCGTTCCCGATCCTCTAGATAATGAGCAGTTCTTC. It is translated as CSVPDPLDNEQFF.

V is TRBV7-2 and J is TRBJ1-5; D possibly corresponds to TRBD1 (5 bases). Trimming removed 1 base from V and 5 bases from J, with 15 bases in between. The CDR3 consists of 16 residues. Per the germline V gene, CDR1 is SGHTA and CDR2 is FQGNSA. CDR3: CASSLDRMGGDQPQHF. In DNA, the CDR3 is TGTGCCAGCAGCTTAGATCGTATGGGGGGTGATCAGCCCCAGCATTTT.

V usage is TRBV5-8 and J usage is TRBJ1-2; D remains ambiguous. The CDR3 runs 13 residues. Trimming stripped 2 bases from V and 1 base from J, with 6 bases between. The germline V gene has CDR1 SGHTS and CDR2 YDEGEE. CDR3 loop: CASSFPVNYGYTF. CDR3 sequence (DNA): TGTGCCAGCAGCTTTCCTGTTAACTATGGCTACACCTTC.

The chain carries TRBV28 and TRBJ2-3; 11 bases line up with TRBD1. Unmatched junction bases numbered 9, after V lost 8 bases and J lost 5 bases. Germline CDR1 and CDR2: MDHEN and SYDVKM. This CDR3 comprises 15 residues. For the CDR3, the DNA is TGTGCCAGCGAGAGTCCGGGACAGGGGGTAGATACGCAGTATTTT. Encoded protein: CASESPGQGVDTQYF.